Presented here are 9 T cell receptor beta chains from one specimen sequenced in a study of blood T cell repertoires in COVID-19. Sequencing was performed with immunoSEQ multiplex PCR; in TCRdb, only in-frame clones are kept and a portion is missing. In the table there are about 250,000 clones, 86% of which are singletons. The sequenced material came from peripheral blood. The receptors come from a woman aged 25 to 45 with active or convalescent COVID-19.

This chain uses TRBV27 with TRBJ2-3; D call uncertain. The CDR3 spans 15 residues. Germline lookup yields CDR1 MNHEY and CDR2 SMNVEV (reference sequence). V dropped 7 bases and J dropped 0 bases, with 14 bases sitting between them. The CDR3 nucleotides are TGTGCCAGCACCCGAGGCCTCCAGAGCACAGATACGCAGTATTTT. Translated, it gives CASTRGLQSTDTQYF.

The chain links TRBV2 to TRBJ1-4, with D uncertain. The CDR3 is 15 residues long. Germline assignment: CDR1 SNHLY and CDR2 FYNNEI. Trimming cost V 7 bases and J 4 bases, with 16 bases left between them. The CDR3 region has the DNA TGTGCCAGCACTAAAGAAAGTTTCGGTAATGAAAAACTGTTTTTT. Residues: CASTKESFGNEKLFF.

The V call is TRBV7-9, the J call TRBJ2-1, with D perhaps matching TRBD1 (6 bases). V was pared by 1 base and J by 8 bases, with 15 bases between. This CDR3 is 15 amino acids long. The germline CDR1 and CDR2 sequences are SEHNR and FQNEAQ (reference sequence). CDR3 sequence (DNA): TGTGCCAGCAGCTTAGTACAGGGTGTCAGGGATGAGCAGTTCTTC. Encoded protein: CASSLVQGVRDEQFF.

This chain uses TRBV6-2 or TRBV6-3 with TRBJ1-6; 10 bases are shared with TRBD1. V lost 4 bases and J lost 8; bases outside the gene matches: 5. CDR1 and CDR2 (germline): MNHEY, SVGEGT. The CDR3 spans 15 residues. The DNA of the CDR3 is TGTGCCAGCAGTTCTCCGGGACAGGGGTATTCACCCCTCCACTTT. Protein product: CASSSPGQGYSPLHF.

The chain employs TRBV5-1 and TRBJ1-1; TRBD1 is a possible D gene (5 bases). The CDR3 has 17 amino acids. V lost 0 bases and J lost 1, with 16 bases in between. Per the germline V gene, CDR1 is SGHRS and CDR2 is YFSETQ. CDR3 coding DNA: TGCGCCAGCAGCTTGGATCTCCATCGCGGACAGAACACTGAAGCTTTCTTT. It specifies CASSLDLHRGQNTEAFF.

This chain uses TRBV7-9 with TRBJ2-2; a weak D match, TRBD2 (5 bases). This CDR3 region has 16 residues. V lost 5 bases, J lost 6 bases, and 19 bases lay in between. From germline, CDR1 is SEHNR and CDR2 FQNEAQ (reference sequence). The DNA for the CDR3 is TGTGCCAGCAGCCAATTATCTCGGGGAATGTCCGGGGAGCTGTTTTTT. Translating it yields CASSQLSRGMSGELFF.

The gene calls are TRBV18 and TRBJ1-5; D is perhaps TRBD1 (5 bases). With 3 bases removed from V and 4 bases from J, the gap between germline ends came to 10 bases. Germline assignment: CDR1 KGHSH and CDR2 LQKENI. This CDR3 is 14 amino acids long. This chain's CDR3 is CASSPSRTNQPQHF. The CDR3, as DNA: TGTGCCAGCTCACCGTCTAGGACAAATCAGCCCCAGCATTTT.

A note on this clone: At one end, the junction sequence differs from germline, possibly due to a read error. This sequence joins TRBV6-2 or TRBV6-3 and TRBJ1-5; D may be TRBD1 (5 bases). The CDR3 runs to 13 residues. Germline V gives CDR1 MNHEY, CDR2 SVGEGT. The CDR3 DNA reads TGTGCCAGCAGTAGGAACAGGAATCAGTCCCAGCATTTT. Residues: CASSRNRNQSQHF.

The chain employs TRBV10-3 and TRBJ2-3; 7 nucleotides line up with TRBD2. After removal of 2 bases from V and 3 bases from J, the junction contained 5 bases not matched to a gene. The CDR3 has 15 residues. CDR1 and CDR2 from the germline V gene are ENHRY and SYGVKD. Here the CDR3 DNA reads TGTGCCATCAGTGAGCGCTCTAGCGGAACAGATACGCAGTATTTT. Its translation: CAISERSSGTDTQYF.